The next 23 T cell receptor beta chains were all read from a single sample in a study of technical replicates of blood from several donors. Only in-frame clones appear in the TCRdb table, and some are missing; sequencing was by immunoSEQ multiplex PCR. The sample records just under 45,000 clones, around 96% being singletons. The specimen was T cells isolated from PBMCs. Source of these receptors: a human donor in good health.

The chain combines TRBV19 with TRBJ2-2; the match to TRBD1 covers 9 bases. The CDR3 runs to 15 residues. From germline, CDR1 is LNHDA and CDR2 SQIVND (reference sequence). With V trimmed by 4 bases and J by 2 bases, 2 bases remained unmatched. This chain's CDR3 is CASSTGQGNTGELFF. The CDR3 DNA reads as TGTGCCAGTAGTACGGGACAGGGTAACACCGGGGAGCTGTTTTTT. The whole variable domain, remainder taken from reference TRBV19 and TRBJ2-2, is DGGITQSPKYLFRKEGQNVTLSCEQNLNHDAMYWYRQDPGQGLRLIYYSQIVNDFQKGDIAEGYSVSREKKESFPLTVTSAQKNPTAFYLCASSTGQGNTGELFFGEGSRLTVL.

This CDR3 is CASSHWVEAAFF. The CDR3 DNA follows: TGTGCCAGCAGCCATTGGGTGGAGGCAGCTTTCTTT. The chain uses TRBV7-2 and TRBJ1-1; no clear D gene. Germline lookup yields CDR1 SGHTA and CDR2 FQGNSA. This CDR3 region has 12 residues. V gave up 5 bases and J gave up 10 bases, with 14 bases separating them.

CDR3 in amino acids: CASSPRTSASTDTQYF. The DNA of the CDR3 is TGTGCCAGCAGCCCACGGACTAGCGCTAGCACAGATACGCAGTATTTT. The rearrangement joins TRBV11-3 to TRBJ2-3; 9 bases line up with TRBD2. The CDR3 is made up of 16 amino acids. CDR1 and CDR2 from the germline V gene are SGHNT and YENEEA. V lost 5 bases and J lost 0; bases outside the gene matches: 6.

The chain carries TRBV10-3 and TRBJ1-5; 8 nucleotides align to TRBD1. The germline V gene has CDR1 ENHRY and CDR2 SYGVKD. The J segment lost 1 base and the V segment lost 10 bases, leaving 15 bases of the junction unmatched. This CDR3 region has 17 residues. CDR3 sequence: CATNLGQGGSSNQPQHF. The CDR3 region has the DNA TGTGCCACCAACCTAGGACAGGGAGGTAGCAGCAATCAGCCCCAGCATTTT.

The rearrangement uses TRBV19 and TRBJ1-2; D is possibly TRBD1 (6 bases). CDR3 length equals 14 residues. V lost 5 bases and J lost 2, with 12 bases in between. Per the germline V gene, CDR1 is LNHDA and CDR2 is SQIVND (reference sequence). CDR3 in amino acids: CASSAQGLNYGYTF. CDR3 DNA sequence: TGTGCCAGTAGTGCCCAGGGGCTCAACTATGGCTACACCTTC.

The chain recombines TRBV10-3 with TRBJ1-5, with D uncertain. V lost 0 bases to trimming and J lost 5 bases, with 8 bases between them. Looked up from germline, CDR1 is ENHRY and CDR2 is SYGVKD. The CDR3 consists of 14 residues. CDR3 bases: TGTGCCATCAGTGAGTCGAACGGGGATCAGCCCCAGCATTTT. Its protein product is CAISESNGDQPQHF.

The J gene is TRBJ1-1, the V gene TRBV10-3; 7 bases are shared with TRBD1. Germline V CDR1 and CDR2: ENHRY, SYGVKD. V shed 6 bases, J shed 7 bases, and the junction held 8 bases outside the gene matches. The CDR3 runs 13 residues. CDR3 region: CAISEQGLGEAFF. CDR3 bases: TGTGCCATCAGCGAACAGGGGTTGGGTGAAGCTTTCTTT.

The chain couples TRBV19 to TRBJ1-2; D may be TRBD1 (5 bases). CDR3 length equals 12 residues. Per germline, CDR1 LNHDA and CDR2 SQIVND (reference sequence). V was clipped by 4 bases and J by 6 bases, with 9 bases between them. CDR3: CASSRQRNGYTF. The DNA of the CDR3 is TGTGCCAGTAGTAGACAGAGGAATGGCTACACCTTC.

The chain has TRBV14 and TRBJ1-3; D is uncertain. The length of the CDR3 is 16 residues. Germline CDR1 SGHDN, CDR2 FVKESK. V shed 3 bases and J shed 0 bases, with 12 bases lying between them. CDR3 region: CASSQSRSFSGNTIYF. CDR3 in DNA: TGTGCCAGCAGCCAGTCTAGGTCGTTCTCTGGAAACACCATATATTTT.

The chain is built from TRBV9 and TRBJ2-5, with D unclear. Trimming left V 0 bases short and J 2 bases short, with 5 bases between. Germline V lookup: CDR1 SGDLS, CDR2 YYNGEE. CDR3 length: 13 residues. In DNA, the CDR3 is TGTGCCAGCAGCGTAGCCCCTCAAGAGACCCAGTACTTC. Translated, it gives CASSVAPQETQYF.

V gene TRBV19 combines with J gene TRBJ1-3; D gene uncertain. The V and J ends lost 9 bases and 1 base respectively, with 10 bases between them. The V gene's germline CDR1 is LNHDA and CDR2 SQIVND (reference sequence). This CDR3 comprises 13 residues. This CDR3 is CASRSLSGNTIYF. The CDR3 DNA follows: TGTGCCAGCAGGTCACTTTCTGGAAACACCATATATTTT.

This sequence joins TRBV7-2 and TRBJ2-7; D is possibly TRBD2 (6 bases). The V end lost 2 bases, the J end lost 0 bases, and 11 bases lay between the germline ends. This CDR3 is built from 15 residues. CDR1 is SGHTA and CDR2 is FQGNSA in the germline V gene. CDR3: CASSLLAASSYEQYF. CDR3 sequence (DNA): TGTGCCAGCAGCTTATTAGCGGCGAGCTCCTACGAGCAGTACTTC. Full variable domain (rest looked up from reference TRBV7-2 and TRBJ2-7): GAGVSQSPSNKVTEKGKDVELRCDPISGHTALYWYRQSLGQGLEFLIYFQGNSAPDKSGLPSDRFSAERTGGSVSTLTIQRTQQEDSAVYLCASSLLAASSYEQYFGPGTRLTVT.

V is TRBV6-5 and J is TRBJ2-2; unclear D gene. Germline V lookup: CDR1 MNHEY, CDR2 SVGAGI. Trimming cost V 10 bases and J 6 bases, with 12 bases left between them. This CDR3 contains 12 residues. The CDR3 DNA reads TGTGCCACCAACATGGGCGCCGGGGAGCTGTTTTTT. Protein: CATNMGAGELFF.

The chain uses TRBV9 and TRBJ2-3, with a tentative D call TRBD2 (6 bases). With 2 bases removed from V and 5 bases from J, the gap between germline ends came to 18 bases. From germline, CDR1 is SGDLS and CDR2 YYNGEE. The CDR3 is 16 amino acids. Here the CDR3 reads CASSVSLRERQDTQYF. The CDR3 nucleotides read TGTGCCAGCAGCGTCTCCCTACGGGAGCGTCAAGATACGCAGTATTTT.

CDR3 coding DNA: TGCGCCAGCAGCCAAGGGACTAGCGGGATAGGTGAAGAGACCCAGTACTTC. This codes for CASSQGTSGIGEETQYF. V and J are TRBV4-3 and TRBJ2-5; 12 bases fit TRBD2. The germline V gene encodes CDR1 LGHNA and CDR2 YSLEER. The CDR3 spans 17 residues. V shed 1 base and J 3 bases; nucleotides not matched to a gene: 6.

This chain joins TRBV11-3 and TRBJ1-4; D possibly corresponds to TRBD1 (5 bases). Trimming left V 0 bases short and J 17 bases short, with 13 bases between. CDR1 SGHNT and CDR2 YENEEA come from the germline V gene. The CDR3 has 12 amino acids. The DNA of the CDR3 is TGTGCCAGCAGCTTAGATAGGGGCAGGATCTTTTTT. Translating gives CASSLDRGRIFF.

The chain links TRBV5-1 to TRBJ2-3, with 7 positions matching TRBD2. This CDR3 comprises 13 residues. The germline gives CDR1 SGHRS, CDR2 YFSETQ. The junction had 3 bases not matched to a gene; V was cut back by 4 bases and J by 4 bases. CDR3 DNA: TGCGCCAGCAGCCCGCTAGCGGCAGATACGCAGTATTTT. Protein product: CASSPLAADTQYF.

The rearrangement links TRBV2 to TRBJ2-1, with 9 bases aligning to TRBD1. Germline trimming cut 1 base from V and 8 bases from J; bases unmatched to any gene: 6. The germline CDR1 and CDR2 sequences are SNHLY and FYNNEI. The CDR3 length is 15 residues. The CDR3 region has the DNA TGTGCCAGCAGTGAAGTAAACAGGGGGCCCGATGAGCAGTTCTTC. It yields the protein CASSEVNRGPDEQFF.

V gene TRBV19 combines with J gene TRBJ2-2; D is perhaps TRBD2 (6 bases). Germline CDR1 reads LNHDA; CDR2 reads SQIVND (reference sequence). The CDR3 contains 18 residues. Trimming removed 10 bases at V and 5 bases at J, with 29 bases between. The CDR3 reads CATTNPTGLSWGTGELFF. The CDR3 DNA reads TGTGCCACCACCAACCCGACGGGACTCTCGTGGGGTACCGGGGAGCTGTTTTTT. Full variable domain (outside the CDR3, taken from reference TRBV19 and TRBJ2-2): DGGITQSPKYLFRKEGQNVTLSCEQNLNHDAMYWYRQDPGQGLRLIYYSQIVNDFQKGDIAEGYSVSREKKESFPLTVTSAQKNPTAFYLCATTNPTGLSWGTGELFFGEGSRLTVL.

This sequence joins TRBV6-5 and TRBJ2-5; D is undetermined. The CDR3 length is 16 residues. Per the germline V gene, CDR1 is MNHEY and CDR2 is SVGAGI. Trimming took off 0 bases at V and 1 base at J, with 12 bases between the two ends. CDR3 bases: TGTGCCAGCAGTTACTCGAACAGTAAATCCCAAGAGACCCAGTACTTC. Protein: CASSYSNSKSQETQYF.

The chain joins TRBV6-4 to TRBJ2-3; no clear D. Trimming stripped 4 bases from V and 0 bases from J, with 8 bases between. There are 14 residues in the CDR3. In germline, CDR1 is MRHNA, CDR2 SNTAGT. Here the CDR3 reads CASSGGSSTDTQYF. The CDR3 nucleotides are TGTGCCAGCAGTGGCGGTTCTAGCACAGATACGCAGTATTTT.

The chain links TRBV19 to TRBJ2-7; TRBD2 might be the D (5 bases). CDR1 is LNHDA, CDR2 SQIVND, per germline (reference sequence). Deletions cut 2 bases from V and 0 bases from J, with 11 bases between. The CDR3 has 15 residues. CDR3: CASSISGTSSYEQYF. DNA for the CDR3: TGTGCCAGTAGTATATCCGGAACTAGCTCCTACGAGCAGTACTTC.

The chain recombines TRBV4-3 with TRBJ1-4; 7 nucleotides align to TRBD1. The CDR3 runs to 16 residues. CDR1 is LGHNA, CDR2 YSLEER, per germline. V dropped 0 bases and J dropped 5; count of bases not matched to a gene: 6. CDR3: CASSQDLGTENEKLFF. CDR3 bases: TGCGCCAGCAGCCAAGATTTAGGGACAGAAAATGAAAAACTGTTTTTT.